This T cell receptor (beta chain) was identified in a study of T cells in Graves' hyperthyroidism and ophthalmopathy. Amplification of TCR beta CDR3 regions used RNA as the template. HTBI primers drove first-round RT-PCR of the TCR CDR3. TCRdb reanalysed the multiplex PCR reads using MiXCR and keeps one entry per CDR3 protein. Of about 400,000 distinct CDR3 sequences in the sample, about 14% were seen once. Trimming cost V 0 bases and J 0 bases, with 14 bases left between them. Germline CDR1 reads DFQATT; CDR2 reads SNEGSKA (reference sequence). The CDR3 is 16 amino acids. This clonotype was seen at least ten times.

This sequence joins TRBV20-1 and TRBJ1-1, with D perhaps TRBD1 (5 bases). Material: blood. This receptor was identified in a woman aged 30 to 39 with Graves' ophthalmopathy. CDR3 loop: CSAREPKRGLNTEAFF. The CDR3 coding sequence is TGCAGTGCTAGAGAACCGAAAAGGGGTCTGAACACTGAAGCTTTCTTT.